The 25 T cell receptor beta chains below all came from one sample that was sequenced in a study of cytomegalovirus exposure and HLA in healthy donors. With 60 Vbeta and 13 Jbeta primers, the PCR was carried out. The method was immunoSEQ multiplex PCR; TCRdb's version includes in-frame clones alone and lacks a portion of them. The sample lists some 140,000 clones, roughly three quarters occurring once. Material: PBMCs. These receptors were taken from a man aged 25 to 40 in good health and CMV-seronegative.

The genes are TRBV27 and TRBJ2-7; D unresolved. The CDR3 sequence is 12 residues long. Germline V gene lookup returns CDR1 MNHEY and CDR2 SMNVEV (reference sequence). Trimming removed 4 bases at V and 0 bases at J, with 4 bases between. The CDR3, as DNA: TGTGCCAGCAGTTCGAGCTCCTACGAGCAGTACTTC. This translates into CASSSSSYEQYF.

This clone has more than one count but fewer than ten. The rearrangement joins TRBV19 to TRBJ2-7; TRBD2 agrees at 9 bases. The CDR3 runs 16 residues. V was pared by 5 bases and J by 4 bases, with 12 bases of the junction left unmatched. The V gene's germline CDR1 is LNHDA and CDR2 SQIVND (reference sequence). The CDR3 sequence: CASSVNWREGVYEQYF. The CDR3 DNA reads as TGTGCCAGTAGTGTGAATTGGCGGGAGGGAGTTTACGAGCAGTACTTC.

V gene TRBV28 combines with J gene TRBJ1-5, with TRBD1 as a possible D gene (5 bases). Germline CDR1 MDHEN, CDR2 SYDVKM. Trimming stripped 6 bases from V and 7 bases from J, with 22 bases between. The CDR3 sequence is 16 residues long. The CDR3: CASSLMAGGAGQPQHF. DNA for the CDR3: TGTGCCAGCAGCCTAATGGCAGGAGGGGCAGGGCAGCCCCAGCATTTT.

This clone was detected a few times. This chain connects TRBV30 to TRBJ1-1, with D perhaps TRBD1 (6 bases). Trimming left V 3 bases short and J 5 bases short, with 13 bases between. The CDR3 spans 13 residues. Germline V CDR1 and CDR2: GTSNPN, SVGIG (reference sequence). CDR3 in amino acids: CAWRAGVGTEAFF. CDR3 sequence (DNA): TGTGCCTGGAGGGCAGGGGTCGGGACTGAAGCTTTCTTT.

The rearrangement links TRBV5-4 to TRBJ1-2; 9 bases are a match to TRBD1. The CDR3 contains 16 residues. Germline CDR1 reads SGHNT; CDR2 reads YYREEE (reference sequence). V shed 2 bases and J 3 bases; nucleotides not matched to a gene: 8. Here the CDR3 DNA reads TGTGCCAGCAGCTTACAAATTGGGACAGGGTACTATGGCTACACCTTC. It translates to CASSLQIGTGYYGYTF.

This clone was observed a few times. The chain couples TRBV7-8 to TRBJ2-7; D is perhaps TRBD1 (6 bases). Between the trimmed V and J ends, which lost 4 bases and 4 bases, there was a span of 8 bases. Per germline, CDR1 SGHVS and CDR2 FQNEAQ. CDR3 length equals 12 residues. CDR3 sequence (DNA): TGTGCCAGCAGCTGGGGGCAGTACGAGCAGTACTTC. Protein sequence: CASSWGQYEQYF. The whole variable domain, filled in from reference TRBV7-8 and TRBJ2-7, reads GAGVSQSPRYKVAKRGQDVALRCDPISGHVSLFWYQQALGQGPEFLTYFQNEAQLDKSGLPSDRFFAERPEGSVSTLKIQRTQQEDSAVYLCASSWGQYEQYFGPGTRLTVT.

The chain couples TRBV5-1 to TRBJ2-5; 11 bases are shared with TRBD2. CDR3 length: 16 amino acids. The germline V gene has CDR1 SGHRS and CDR2 YFSETQ. Unmatched junction bases numbered 7, after V lost 4 bases and J lost 2 bases. CDR3 sequence reads: CASSRLAGGRQETQYF. DNA of the CDR3: TGCGCCAGCAGCCGTCTAGCGGGAGGACGGCAAGAGACCCAGTACTTC.

This clone was found a few times. The DNA of the CDR3 is TGTGCCTGGAGCGGGGACAGGGCAGCCTATGGCTACACCTTC. Amino acids: CAWSGDRAAYGYTF. This chain links TRBV30 with TRBJ1-2; 9 bases match TRBD1. CDR1 and CDR2 from the germline V gene are GTSNPN and SVGIG (reference sequence). The V segment lost 3 bases and the J segment 4 bases; nucleotides outside the gene matches: 6. The CDR3 runs to 14 residues.

The chain couples TRBV6-1 to TRBJ2-7; TRBD1 aligns across 9 bases. The V gene's germline CDR1 is MNHNS and CDR2 SASEGT. V lost 6 bases and J lost 2; bases outside the gene matches: 8. There are 15 residues in the CDR3. The CDR3 DNA reads as TGTGCCAGCAGGGTGGGACAGGGTGCAGCCTACGAGCAGTACTTC. It specifies CASRVGQGAAYEQYF.

The genes are TRBV28 and TRBJ1-5; 7 bases line up with TRBD1. Germline V CDR1 and CDR2: MDHEN, SYDVKM. CDR3 size: 14 residues. V lost 5 bases and J lost 3; bases outside the gene matches: 4. As DNA, the CDR3 is TGTGCCAGCAGTCTAGGACAGGCCAATCAGCCCCAGCATTTT. Translating gives CASSLGQANQPQHF.

This clone was observed once. The gene calls are TRBV7-8 and TRBJ1-1; 7 bases agree with TRBD1. The CDR3 is 14 amino acids. Per germline, CDR1 SGHVS and CDR2 FQNEAQ. V shed 6 bases, J shed 2 bases, and the junction held 6 bases outside the gene matches. CDR3 DNA: TGTGCCAGCAGTGACAGGGAGACTAACACTGAAGCTTTCTTT. Translated, it gives CASSDRETNTEAFF.

The V gene is TRBV2, the J gene TRBJ1-5, with 9 nucleotides matching TRBD1. The CDR3 extends over 15 amino acids. Trimming removed 4 bases from V and 1 base from J; junction bases left unmatched: 2. CDR1 is SNHLY and CDR2 is FYNNEI in the germline V gene. The CDR3 sequence: CASSGQGGSNQPQHF. Written as DNA, the CDR3 is TGTGCCAGCAGTGGACAGGGGGGAAGCAATCAGCCCCAGCATTTT.

The gene calls are TRBV2 and TRBJ1-6; D perhaps matches TRBD1 (6 bases). The CDR3 extends over 14 amino acids. Germline V gene data show CDR1 as SNHLY and CDR2 as FYNNEI. V gave up 9 bases and J gave up 6 bases, with 15 bases separating them. The CDR3 bases are TGTGCCAGGAGTACAGGGTTCGGTAATTCACCCCTCCACTTT. Its translation: CARSTGFGNSPLHF.

The chain links TRBV18 to TRBJ2-7; D may be TRBD1 (6 bases). V lost 4 bases to trimming and J lost 3 bases, with 10 bases between them. Germline CDR1 KGHSH, CDR2 LQKENI. This CDR3 has 13 residues. CDR3 nucleotide sequence: TGTGCCAGCTCACTCCGGGACAACTACGAGCAGTACTTC. Its protein is CASSLRDNYEQYF.

This rearrangement joins TRBV6-6 to TRBJ2-7, with 8 bases aligning to TRBD1. The germline V gene has CDR1 MNHNY and CDR2 SVGAGI (reference sequence). The V and J ends lost 6 bases and 4 bases, in that order; junction bases with no gene match: 11. This CDR3 contains 15 residues. CDR3 sequence: CASSYLAGGIYEQYF. CDR3 DNA: TGTGCCAGCAGCTATTTAGCAGGGGGCATTTACGAGCAGTACTTC.

The CDR3 coding sequence is TGTGCCAGCAGCGCGTCGTGGGGCCTTTCCTACGAGCAGTACTTC. It encodes CASSASWGLSYEQYF. The chain has TRBV9 and TRBJ2-7; the D gene is possibly TRBD1 (5 bases). Germline lookup yields CDR1 SGDLS and CDR2 YYNGEE. This CDR3 is built from 15 residues. Trimming removed 3 bases at V and 1 base at J, with 14 bases between.

J is TRBJ2-3 and V is TRBV5-1; D gene ambiguous. The V end lost 3 bases, the J end lost 6 bases, and 14 bases lay between the germline ends. This CDR3 contains 14 residues. Germline V lookup: CDR1 SGHRS, CDR2 YFSETQ. The CDR3 loop is CASSSTIGSDTQYF. CDR3 coding DNA: TGCGCCAGCAGCTCAACTATAGGATCGGATACGCAGTATTTT.

This clone showed up just a few times. The chain couples TRBV12-5 to TRBJ2-7; TRBD2 matches 12 bases. V was pared by 7 bases and J by 3 bases, with 13 bases of the junction left unmatched. This CDR3 comprises 17 residues. The germline V gene has CDR1 LGHNT and CDR2 FRNRAP. The DNA for the CDR3 is TGTGCTAGTGCTGTGACTAGCGGGAGCATCCGGGGCTACGAGCAGTACTTC. Its translation: CASAVTSGSIRGYEQYF.

V usage is TRBV30 and J usage is TRBJ2-3, with 7 bases lining up with TRBD2. The CDR3 is 14 amino acids. V dropped 7 bases and J dropped 4; count of bases not matched to a gene: 11. Germline V lookup: CDR1 GTSNPN, CDR2 SVGIG (reference sequence). CDR3 sequence (DNA): TGTGCCTCGAAAAAGCGGGATAGAGCAGATACGCAGTATTTT. It is translated as CASKKRDRADTQYF.

The chain links TRBV6-5 to TRBJ1-3; TRBD1 is a possible D gene (5 bases). The CDR3 consists of 15 residues. The germline gives CDR1 MNHEY, CDR2 SVGAGI. The V gene lost 3 bases and the J gene lost 2 bases, with 11 bases spanning the gap. The chain's CDR3 is CASSYQGTTGNTIYF. The CDR3 coding sequence is TGTGCCAGCAGTTATCAGGGCACTACTGGAAACACCATATATTTT.

The chain recombines TRBV6-5 with TRBJ1-6; D call uncertain. Per germline, CDR1 MNHEY and CDR2 SVGAGI. Trimming shortened V by 0 bases and J by 7 bases, and 10 bases separated the two germline ends. This CDR3 has 15 residues. Written as DNA, the CDR3 is TGTGCCAGCAGTTACTCCGGGGTGGGAAATTCACCCCTCCACTTT. It is translated as CASSYSGVGNSPLHF.

This clone was seen just once. The chain joins TRBV27 to TRBJ2-1, with 12 bases aligning to TRBD2. CDR3 length equals 15 residues. Germline V gives CDR1 MNHEY, CDR2 SMNVEV (reference sequence). Trimming at V came to 8 bases and at J to 7 bases, leaving 9 bases not matched to a gene. CDR3 in DNA: TGTGCCAGCGGTCGACTAGCGGGAGAAGGTAATGAGCAGTTCTTC. Its translation: CASGRLAGEGNEQFF.

The V gene is TRBV4-2, the J gene TRBJ2-7; D might be TRBD2 (6 bases). CDR1 is LGHNA, CDR2 YNFKEQ, per germline. Trimming took 4 bases from V and 2 from J, leaving 21 bases between them. The CDR3 spans 17 residues. CDR3 bases: TGTGCCAGCAGCCCCCTGGCGGGGTCGCAGGTCGCCTACGAGCAGTACTTC. It encodes CASSPLAGSQVAYEQYF.

The chain has TRBV19 and TRBJ1-5; no reliable D call. Trimming took off 3 bases at V and 0 bases at J, with 12 bases between the two ends. The CDR3 sequence is 16 residues long. Germline CDR1 LNHDA, CDR2 SQIVND (reference sequence). The CDR3 sequence: CASSMSGTDSNQPQHF. CDR3 nucleotide sequence: TGTGCCAGTAGTATGTCAGGAACGGATAGCAATCAGCCCCAGCATTTT.

V is TRBV7-8 and J is TRBJ2-5; TRBD1 aligns across 9 bases. Germline V CDR1 and CDR2: SGHVS, FQNEAQ. Losses at the gene ends were 1 base for V and 5 bases for J; bases not matched to a gene: 8. This CDR3 region has 16 residues. The CDR3 nucleotides read TGTGCCAGCAGCTTAGGGGACAGGGTATCGGCGGAGACCCAGTACTTC. Its protein is CASSLGDRVSAETQYF.